Given below is one TCR beta chain in context. The data stem from a study of blood T cell repertoires in COVID-19. About the research overall: Acute and convalescent COVID-19 samples came from the United States, Italy and Spain. Sources were T cells, B-cell-depleted T cells, or PBMCs; the material itself was cDNA or gDNA.

In the study's own analysis: Reference gene primer amplification gave estimated nucleated cell counts. Here immunoSEQ multiplex PCR was the method, and the copy in TCRdb shows in-frame clones only, minus some. V and J calls and clone size are as listed in that table; D and trimming were resolved from the DNA. Among tens of thousands of clones listed, 80% to 90% were seen once. This clonotype originated in a human donor in a cohort sampled during active COVID-19. The sample consisted of peripheral blood.

CDR3 nucleotides: TGTGCCAGCAGCTTAGACAGGGGGGCTTTCTTT. It translates to CASSLDRGAFF. The chain recombines TRBV7-9 with TRBJ1-1; 8 positions agree with TRBD1. Germline loops: CDR1 SEHNR, CDR2 FQNEAQ (reference sequence). J gave up 11 bases and V 1 base, and 0 bases lay outside the gene matches. The CDR3 is made up of 11 amino acids.